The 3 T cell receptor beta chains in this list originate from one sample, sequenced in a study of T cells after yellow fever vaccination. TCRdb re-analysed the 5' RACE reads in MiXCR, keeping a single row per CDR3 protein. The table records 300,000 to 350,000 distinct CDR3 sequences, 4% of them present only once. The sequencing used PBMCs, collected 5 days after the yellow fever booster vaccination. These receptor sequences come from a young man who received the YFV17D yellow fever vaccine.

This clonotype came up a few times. CDR3 nucleotide sequence: TGCAGTGCTCAAGGACAGGGTCACACTGAAGCTTTCTTT. Residues: CSAQGQGHTEAFF. The chain couples TRBV20-1 to TRBJ1-1, with 8 bases lining up with TRBD1. This CDR3 comprises 13 residues. After removal of 5 bases from V and 3 bases from J, the junction contained 5 bases not matched to a gene. Germline-derived CDR1 and CDR2 are DFQATT and SNEGSKA (reference sequence).

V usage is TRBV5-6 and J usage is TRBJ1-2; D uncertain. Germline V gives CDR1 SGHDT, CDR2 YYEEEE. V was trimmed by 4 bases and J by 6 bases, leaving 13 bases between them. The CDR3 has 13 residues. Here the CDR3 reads CASSLNWLDGYTF. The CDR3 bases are TGTGCCAGCAGCCTCAACTGGTTGGATGGCTACACCTTC.

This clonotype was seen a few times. Here the CDR3 DNA reads TGCAGTGCTAGAGGGGGGACGGGGAACTCTGGAAACACCATATATTTT. This translates into CSARGGTGNSGNTIYF. The rearrangement joins TRBV20-1 to TRBJ1-3; possibly TRBD1 for D (5 bases). The CDR3 loop spans 16 amino acids. Deletions cut 1 base from V and 0 bases from J, with 13 bases between. CDR1 is DFQATT, CDR2 SNEGSKA, per germline (reference sequence).